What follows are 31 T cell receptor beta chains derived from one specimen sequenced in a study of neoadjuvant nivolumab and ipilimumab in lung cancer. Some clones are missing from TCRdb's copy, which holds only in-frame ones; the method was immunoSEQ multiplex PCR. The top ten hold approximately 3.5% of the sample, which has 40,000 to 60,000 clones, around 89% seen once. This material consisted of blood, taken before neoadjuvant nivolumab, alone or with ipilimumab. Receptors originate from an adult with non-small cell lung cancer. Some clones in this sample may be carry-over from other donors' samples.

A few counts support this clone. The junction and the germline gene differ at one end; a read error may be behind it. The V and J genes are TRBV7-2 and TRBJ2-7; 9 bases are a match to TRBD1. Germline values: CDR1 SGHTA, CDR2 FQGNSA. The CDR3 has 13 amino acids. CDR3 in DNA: TGTGCCAGCAGCCGCGACAGGGGGGTCGAGGAGTACTTC. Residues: CASSRDRGVEEYF.

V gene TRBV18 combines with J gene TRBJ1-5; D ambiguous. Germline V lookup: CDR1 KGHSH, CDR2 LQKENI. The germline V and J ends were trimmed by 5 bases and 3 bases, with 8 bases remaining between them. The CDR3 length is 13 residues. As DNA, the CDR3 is TGTGCCAGCTCAGACGCTCTCAATCAGCCCCAGCATTTT. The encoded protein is CASSDALNQPQHF.

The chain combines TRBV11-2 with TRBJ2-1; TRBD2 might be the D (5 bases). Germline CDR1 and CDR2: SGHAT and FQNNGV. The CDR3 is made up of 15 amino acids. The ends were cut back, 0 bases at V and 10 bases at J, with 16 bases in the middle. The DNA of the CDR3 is TGTGCCAGCAGCTTAGATCGGTGGTCTAGCCGAGAGCAGTTCTTC. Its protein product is CASSLDRWSSREQFF.

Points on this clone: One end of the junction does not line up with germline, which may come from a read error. CDR3 in amino acids: CASSSSPTWLGEGNEQYF. The CDR3 DNA sequence: TGTGCTAGCAGCTCAAGCCCGACCTGGTTGGGGGAGGGGAACGAGCAGTACTTC. The rearrangement joins TRBV7-7 to TRBJ2-7; TRBD2 matches 7 bases. The CDR3 contains 18 residues. Per the germline V gene, CDR1 is SSHAT and CDR2 is FNYEAQ (reference sequence).

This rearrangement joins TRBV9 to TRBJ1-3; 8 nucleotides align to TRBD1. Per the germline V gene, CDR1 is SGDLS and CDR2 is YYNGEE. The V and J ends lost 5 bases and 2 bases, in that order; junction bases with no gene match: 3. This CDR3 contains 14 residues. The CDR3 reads CASRRTGTGNTIYF. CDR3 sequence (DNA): TGTGCCAGCAGGAGGACAGGGACTGGAAACACCATATATTTT.

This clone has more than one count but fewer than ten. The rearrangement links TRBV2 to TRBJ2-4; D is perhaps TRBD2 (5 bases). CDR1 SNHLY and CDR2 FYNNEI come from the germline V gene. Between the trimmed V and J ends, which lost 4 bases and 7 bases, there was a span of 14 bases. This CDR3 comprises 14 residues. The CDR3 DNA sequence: TGTGCCAGCAGTGCGGGAACAAGGTGGAACATTCAGTACTTC. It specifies CASSAGTRWNIQYF.

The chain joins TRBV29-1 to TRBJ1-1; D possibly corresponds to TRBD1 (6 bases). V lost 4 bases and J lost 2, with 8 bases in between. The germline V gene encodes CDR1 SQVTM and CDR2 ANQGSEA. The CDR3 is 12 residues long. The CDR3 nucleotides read TGCAGCGTTGGGACAGCCAACACTGAAGCTTTCTTT. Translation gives CSVGTANTEAFF.

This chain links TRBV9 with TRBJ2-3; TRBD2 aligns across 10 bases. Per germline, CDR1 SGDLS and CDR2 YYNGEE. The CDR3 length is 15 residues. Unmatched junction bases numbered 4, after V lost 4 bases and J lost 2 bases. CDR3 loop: CASSIGLAVTDTQYF. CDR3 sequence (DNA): TGTGCCAGCAGCATCGGACTAGCGGTCACAGATACGCAGTATTTT.

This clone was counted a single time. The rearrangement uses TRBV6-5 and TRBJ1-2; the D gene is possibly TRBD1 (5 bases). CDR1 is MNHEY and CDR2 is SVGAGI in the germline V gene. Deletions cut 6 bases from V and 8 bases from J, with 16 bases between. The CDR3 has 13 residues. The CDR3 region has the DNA TGTGCCAGCAGAATCGACAGTCTCAGCGGCTACACCTTC. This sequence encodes CASRIDSLSGYTF.

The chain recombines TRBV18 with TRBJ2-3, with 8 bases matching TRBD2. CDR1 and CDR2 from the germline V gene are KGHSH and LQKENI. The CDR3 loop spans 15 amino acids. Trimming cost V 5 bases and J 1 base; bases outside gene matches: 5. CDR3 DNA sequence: TGTGCCAGCTCATACGGACTAGCAGGCACAGATACGCAGTATTTT. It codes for CASSYGLAGTDTQYF.

The CDR3 bases are TGTGCCAGTAGTATAGCCGGGAGTACTGGGGCCAACGTCCTGACTTTC. It yields the protein CASSIAGSTGANVLTF. The J gene is TRBJ2-6, the V gene TRBV19; D might be TRBD2 (6 bases). V gave up 1 base and J gave up 2 bases, with 9 bases separating them. The CDR3 loop spans 16 amino acids. Germline CDR1 LNHDA, CDR2 SQIVND (reference sequence).

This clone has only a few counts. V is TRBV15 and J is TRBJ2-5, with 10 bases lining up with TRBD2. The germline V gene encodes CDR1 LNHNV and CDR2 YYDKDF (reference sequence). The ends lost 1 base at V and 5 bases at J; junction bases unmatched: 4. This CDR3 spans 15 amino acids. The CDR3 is CATSRGLAGVETQYF. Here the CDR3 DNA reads TGTGCCACCAGCAGAGGCCTAGCGGGAGTCGAGACCCAGTACTTC. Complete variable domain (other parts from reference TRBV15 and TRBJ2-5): DAMVIQNPRYQVTQFGKPVTLSCSQTLNHNVMYWYQQKSSQAPKLLFHYYDKDFNNEADTPDNFQSRRPNTSFCFLDIRSPGLGDTAMYLCATSRGLAGVETQYFGPGTRLLVL.

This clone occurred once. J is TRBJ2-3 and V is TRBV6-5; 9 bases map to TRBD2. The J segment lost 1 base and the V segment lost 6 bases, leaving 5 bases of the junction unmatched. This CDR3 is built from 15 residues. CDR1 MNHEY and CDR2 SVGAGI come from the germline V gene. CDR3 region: CASSPTSGRTDTQYF. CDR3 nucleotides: TGTGCCAGCAGCCCGACTAGCGGCCGCACAGATACGCAGTATTTT.

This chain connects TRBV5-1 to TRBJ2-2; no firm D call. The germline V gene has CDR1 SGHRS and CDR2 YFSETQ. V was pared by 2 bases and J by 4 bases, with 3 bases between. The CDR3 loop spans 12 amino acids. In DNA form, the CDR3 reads TGCGCCAGCAGCTTCAGCACCGGGGAGCTGTTTTTT. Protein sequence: CASSFSTGELFF.

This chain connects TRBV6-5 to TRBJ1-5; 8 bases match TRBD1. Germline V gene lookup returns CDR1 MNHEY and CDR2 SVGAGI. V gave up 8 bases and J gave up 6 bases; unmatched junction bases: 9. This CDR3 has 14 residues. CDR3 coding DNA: TGTGCCAGCGGGGGCGGACAGGGAGGTCAGCCCCAGCATTTT. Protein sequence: CASGGGQGGQPQHF.

The CDR3 spells CASSKTGVNTEAFF. DNA of the CDR3: TGTGCCAGCAGCAAGACAGGCGTGAACACTGAAGCTTTCTTT. The rearrangement uses TRBV11-2 and TRBJ1-1, with D tentatively TRBD1 (6 bases). The CDR3 length is 14 residues. Germline CDR1 SGHAT, CDR2 FQNNGV. The V end lost 5 bases, the J end lost 0 bases, and 10 bases lay between the germline ends.

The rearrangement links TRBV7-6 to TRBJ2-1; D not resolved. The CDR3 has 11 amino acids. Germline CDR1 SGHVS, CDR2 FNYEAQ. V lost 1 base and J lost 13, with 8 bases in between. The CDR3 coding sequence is TGTGCCAGCAGCTTAGGGGATCGTCAGTTCTTC. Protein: CASSLGDRQFF.

This chain's CDR3 is CAISESRLSGQPQHF. In DNA, the CDR3 is TGTGCCATCAGTGAGTCGAGGTTGTCAGGTCAGCCCCAGCATTTT. The V gene is TRBV10-3, the J gene TRBJ1-5, with unresolved D. The CDR3 loop spans 15 amino acids. Germline assignment: CDR1 ENHRY and CDR2 SYGVKD. The V end lost 0 bases, the J end lost 6 bases, and 12 bases lay between the germline ends.

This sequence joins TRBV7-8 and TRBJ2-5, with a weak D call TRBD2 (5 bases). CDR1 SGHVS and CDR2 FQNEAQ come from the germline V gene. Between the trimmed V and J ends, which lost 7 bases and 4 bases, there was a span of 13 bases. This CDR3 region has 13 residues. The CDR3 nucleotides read TGTGCCAGCATACCCCGGGAAGGAGAGACCCAGTACTTC. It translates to CASIPREGETQYF.

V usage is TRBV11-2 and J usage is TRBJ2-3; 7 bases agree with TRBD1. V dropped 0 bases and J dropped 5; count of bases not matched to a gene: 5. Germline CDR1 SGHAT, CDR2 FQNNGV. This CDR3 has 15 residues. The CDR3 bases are TGTGCCAGCAGCTTAGACGAGGGGGCGATAGATACGCAGTATTTT. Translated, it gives CASSLDEGAIDTQYF.

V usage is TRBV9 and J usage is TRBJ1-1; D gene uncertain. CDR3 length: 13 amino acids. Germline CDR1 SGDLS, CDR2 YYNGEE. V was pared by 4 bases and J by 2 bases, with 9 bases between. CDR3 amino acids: CASSHSINTEAFF. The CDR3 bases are TGTGCCAGCAGCCATTCGATAAACACTGAAGCTTTCTTT.

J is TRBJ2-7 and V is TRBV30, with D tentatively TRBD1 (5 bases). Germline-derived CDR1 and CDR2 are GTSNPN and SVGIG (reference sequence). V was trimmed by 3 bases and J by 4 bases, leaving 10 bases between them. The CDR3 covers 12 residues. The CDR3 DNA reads TGTGCCTGGAGCCGACAGAGGTACGAGCAGTACTTC. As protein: CAWSRQRYEQYF.

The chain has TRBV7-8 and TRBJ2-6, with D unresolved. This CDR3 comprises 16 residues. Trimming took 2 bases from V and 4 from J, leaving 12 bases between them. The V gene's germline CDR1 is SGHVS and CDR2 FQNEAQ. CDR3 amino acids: CASSLRSDFGANVLTF. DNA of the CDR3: TGTGCCAGCAGCTTAAGGTCAGACTTCGGGGCCAACGTCCTGACTTTC. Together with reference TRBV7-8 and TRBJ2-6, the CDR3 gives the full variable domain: GAGVSQSPRYKVAKRGQDVALRCDPISGHVSLFWYQQALGQGPEFLTYFQNEAQLDKSGLPSDRFFAERPEGSVSTLKIQRTQQEDSAVYLCASSLRSDFGANVLTFGAGSRLTVL.

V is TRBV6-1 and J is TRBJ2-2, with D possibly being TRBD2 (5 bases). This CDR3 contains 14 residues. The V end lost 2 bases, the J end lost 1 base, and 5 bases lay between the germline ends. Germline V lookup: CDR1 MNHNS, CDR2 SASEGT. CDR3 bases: TGTGCCAGCAGTGAACGGGAGAACACCGGGGAGCTGTTTTTT. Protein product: CASSERENTGELFF.

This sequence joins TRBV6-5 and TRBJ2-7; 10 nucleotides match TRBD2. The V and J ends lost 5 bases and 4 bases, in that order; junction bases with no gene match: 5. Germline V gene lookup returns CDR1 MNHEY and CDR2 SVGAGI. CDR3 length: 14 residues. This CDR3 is CASSTLAGTYEQYF. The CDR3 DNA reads TGTGCCAGCAGTACACTAGCGGGGACGTACGAGCAGTACTTC.

The CDR3 sequence is CASSLAVADEQFF. CDR3 bases: TGTGCCAGCAGCTTAGCCGTCGCGGATGAGCAGTTCTTC. This chain uses TRBV11-2 with TRBJ2-1, with D unresolved. The V end was cut by 1 base, the J end by 8 bases, with 9 bases between. The germline V gene has CDR1 SGHAT and CDR2 FQNNGV. The length of the CDR3 is 13 residues.

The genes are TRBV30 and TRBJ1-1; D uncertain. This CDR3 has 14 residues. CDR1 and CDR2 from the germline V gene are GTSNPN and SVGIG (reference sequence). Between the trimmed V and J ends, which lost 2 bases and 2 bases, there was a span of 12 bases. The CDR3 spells CAWSRSIYNTEAFF. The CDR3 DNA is TGTGCCTGGAGTAGGTCCATCTACAACACTGAAGCTTTCTTT. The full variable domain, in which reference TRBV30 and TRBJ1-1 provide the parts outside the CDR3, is SQTIHQWPATLVQPVGSPLSLECTVEGTSNPNLYWYRQAAGRGLQLLFYSVGIGQISSEVPQNLSASRPQDRQFILSSKKLLLSDSGFYLCAWSRSIYNTEAFFGQGTRLTVV.

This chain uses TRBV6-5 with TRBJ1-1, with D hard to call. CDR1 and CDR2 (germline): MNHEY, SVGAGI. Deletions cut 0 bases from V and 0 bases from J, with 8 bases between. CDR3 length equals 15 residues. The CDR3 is CASSYSNKMNTEAFF. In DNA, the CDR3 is TGTGCCAGCAGTTACTCGAACAAGATGAACACTGAAGCTTTCTTT.

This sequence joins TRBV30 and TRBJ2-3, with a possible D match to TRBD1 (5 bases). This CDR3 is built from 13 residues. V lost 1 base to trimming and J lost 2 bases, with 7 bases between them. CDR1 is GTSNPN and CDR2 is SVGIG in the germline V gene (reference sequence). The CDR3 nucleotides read TGTGCCTGGAGTGAAGGGGTCACAGATACGCAGTATTTT. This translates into CAWSEGVTDTQYF.

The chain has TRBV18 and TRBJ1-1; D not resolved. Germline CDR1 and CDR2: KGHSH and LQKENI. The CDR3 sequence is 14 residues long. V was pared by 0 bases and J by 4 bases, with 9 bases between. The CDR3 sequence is CASSPPVGITEAFF. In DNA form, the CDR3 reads TGTGCCAGCTCACCACCCGTAGGGATCACTGAAGCTTTCTTT.

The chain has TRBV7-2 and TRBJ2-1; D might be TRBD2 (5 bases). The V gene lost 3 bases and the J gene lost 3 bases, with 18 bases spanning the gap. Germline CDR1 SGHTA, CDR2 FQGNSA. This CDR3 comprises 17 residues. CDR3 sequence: CASSFAVWRSRYNEQFF. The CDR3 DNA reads TGTGCCAGCAGCTTTGCGGTTTGGAGGAGCCGCTACAATGAGCAGTTCTTC.